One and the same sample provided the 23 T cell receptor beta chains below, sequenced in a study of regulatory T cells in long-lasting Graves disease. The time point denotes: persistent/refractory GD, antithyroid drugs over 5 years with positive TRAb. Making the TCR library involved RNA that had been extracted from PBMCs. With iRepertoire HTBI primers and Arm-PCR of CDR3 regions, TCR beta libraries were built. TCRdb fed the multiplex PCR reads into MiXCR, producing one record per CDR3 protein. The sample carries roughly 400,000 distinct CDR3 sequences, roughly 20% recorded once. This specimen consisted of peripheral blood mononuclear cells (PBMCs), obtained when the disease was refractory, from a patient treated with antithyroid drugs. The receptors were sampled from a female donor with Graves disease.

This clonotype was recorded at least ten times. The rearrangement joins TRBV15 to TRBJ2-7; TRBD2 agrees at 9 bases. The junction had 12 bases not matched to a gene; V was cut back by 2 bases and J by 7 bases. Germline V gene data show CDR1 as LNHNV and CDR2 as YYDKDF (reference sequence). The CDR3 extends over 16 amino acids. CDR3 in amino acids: CATSRTLAGAALEQYF. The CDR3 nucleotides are TGTGCCACCAGCAGAACTTTAGCGGGAGCGGCTTTGGAGCAGTACTTC.

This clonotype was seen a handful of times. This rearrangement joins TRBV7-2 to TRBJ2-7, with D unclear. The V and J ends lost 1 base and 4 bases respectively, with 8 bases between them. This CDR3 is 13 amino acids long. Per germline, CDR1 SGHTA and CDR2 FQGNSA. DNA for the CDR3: TGTGCCAGCAGCTTAGAGGGTCATTACGAGCAGTACTTC. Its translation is CASSLEGHYEQYF.

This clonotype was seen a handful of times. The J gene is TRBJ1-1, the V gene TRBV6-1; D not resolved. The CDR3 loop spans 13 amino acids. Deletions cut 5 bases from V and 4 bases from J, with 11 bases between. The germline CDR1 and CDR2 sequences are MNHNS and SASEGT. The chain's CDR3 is CASSPLPPTEAFF. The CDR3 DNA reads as TGTGCCAGCAGTCCACTCCCTCCCACTGAAGCTTTCTTT.

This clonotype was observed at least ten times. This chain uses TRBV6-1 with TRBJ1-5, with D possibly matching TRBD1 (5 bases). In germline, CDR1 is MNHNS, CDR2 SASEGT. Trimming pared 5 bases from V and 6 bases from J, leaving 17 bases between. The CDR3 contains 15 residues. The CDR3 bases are TGTGCCAGCAGTCTATCAGACAGTTCCGTTCAGCCCCAGCATTTT. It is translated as CASSLSDSSVQPQHF.

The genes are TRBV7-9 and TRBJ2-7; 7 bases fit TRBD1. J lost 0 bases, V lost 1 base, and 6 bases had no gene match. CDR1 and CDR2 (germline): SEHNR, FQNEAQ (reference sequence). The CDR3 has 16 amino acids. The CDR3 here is CASSLGDSRSSYEQYF. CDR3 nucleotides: TGTGCCAGCAGCTTAGGGGACAGTCGGAGCTCCTACGAGCAGTACTTC. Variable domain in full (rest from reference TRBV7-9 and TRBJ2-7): DTGVSQNPRHKITKRGQNVTFRCDPISEHNRLYWYRQTLGQGPEFLTYFQNEAQLEKSRLLSDRFSAERPKGSFSTLEIQRTEQGDSAMYLCASSLGDSRSSYEQYFGPGTRLTVT.

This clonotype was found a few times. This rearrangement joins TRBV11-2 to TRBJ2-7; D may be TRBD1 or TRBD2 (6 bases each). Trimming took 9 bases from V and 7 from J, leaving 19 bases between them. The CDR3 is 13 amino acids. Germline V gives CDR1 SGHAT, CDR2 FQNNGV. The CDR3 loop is CASLPLGAGEQYF. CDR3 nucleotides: TGTGCCAGTCTACCTTTGGGGGCGGGGGAGCAGTACTTC. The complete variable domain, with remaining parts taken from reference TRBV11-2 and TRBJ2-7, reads EAGVAQSPRYKIIEKRQSVAFWCNPISGHATLYWYQQILGQGPKLLIQFQNNGVVDDSQLPKDRFSAERLKGVDSTLKIQPAKLEDSAVYLCASLPLGAGEQYFGPGTRLTVT.

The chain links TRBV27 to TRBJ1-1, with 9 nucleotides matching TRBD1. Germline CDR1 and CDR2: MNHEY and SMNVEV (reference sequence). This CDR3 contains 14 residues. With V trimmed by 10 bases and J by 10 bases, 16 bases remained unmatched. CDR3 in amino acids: CATPTGGSPVIAFF. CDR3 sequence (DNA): TGTGCCACCCCGACAGGGGGAAGTCCCGTGATAGCTTTCTTT.

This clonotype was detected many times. CDR3 in DNA: TGTGCCAGCAGTCATGGGACGGCCGGCTACGAGCAGTACTTC. This codes for CASSHGTAGYEQYF. The gene calls are TRBV2 and TRBJ2-7; possibly TRBD1 or TRBD2 for D (5 bases each). This CDR3 comprises 14 residues. Between the trimmed V and J ends, which lost 5 bases and 3 bases, there was a span of 14 bases. Germline V gene data show CDR1 as SNHLY and CDR2 as FYNNEI.

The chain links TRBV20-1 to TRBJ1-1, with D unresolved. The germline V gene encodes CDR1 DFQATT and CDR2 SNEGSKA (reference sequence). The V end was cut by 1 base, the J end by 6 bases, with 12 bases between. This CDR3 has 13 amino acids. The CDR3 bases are TGCAGTGCTAGAGTAAAGTCAGGCCCTGAAGCTTTCTTT. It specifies CSARVKSGPEAFF.

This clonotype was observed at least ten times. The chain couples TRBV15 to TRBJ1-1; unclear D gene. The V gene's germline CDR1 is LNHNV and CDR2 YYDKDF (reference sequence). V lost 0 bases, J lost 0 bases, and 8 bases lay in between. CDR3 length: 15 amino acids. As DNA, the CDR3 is TGTGCCACCAGCAGAGATCCGGACGTGAACACTGAAGCTTTCTTT. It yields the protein CATSRDPDVNTEAFF.

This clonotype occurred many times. The CDR3 here is CASSYSIGLAEFISYEQYF. CDR3 in DNA: TGTGCCAGCAGTTACTCGATTGGGCTAGCGGAGTTCATTTCCTACGAGCAGTACTTC. The rearrangement uses TRBV6-5 and TRBJ2-7; 7 positions match TRBD2. Losses at the gene ends were 0 bases for V and 1 base for J; bases not matched to a gene: 15. The germline V gene has CDR1 MNHEY and CDR2 SVGAGI. The length of the CDR3 is 19 residues.

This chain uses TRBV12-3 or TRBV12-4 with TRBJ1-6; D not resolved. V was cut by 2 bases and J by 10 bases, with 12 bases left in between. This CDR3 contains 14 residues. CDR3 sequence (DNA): TGTGCCAGCAGTTTAAGGTCTATGGGATCACCCCTCCACTTT. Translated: CASSLRSMGSPLHF.

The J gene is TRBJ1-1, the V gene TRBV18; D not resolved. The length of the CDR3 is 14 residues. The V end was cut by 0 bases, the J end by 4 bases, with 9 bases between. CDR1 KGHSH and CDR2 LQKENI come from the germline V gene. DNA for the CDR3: TGTGCCAGCTCACCACCGACTCCTACCACTGAAGCTTTCTTT. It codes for CASSPPTPTTEAFF.

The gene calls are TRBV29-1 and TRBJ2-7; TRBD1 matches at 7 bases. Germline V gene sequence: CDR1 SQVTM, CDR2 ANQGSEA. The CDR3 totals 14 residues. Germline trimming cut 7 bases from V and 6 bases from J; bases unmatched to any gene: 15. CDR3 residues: CSACLTGDSGEQYF. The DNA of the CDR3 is TGCAGCGCCTGCCTAACAGGGGATTCTGGCGAGCAGTACTTC.

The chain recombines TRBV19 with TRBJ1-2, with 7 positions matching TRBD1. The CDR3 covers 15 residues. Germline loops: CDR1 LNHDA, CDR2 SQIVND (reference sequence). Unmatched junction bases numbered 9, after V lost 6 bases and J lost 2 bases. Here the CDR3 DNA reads TGTGCCAGTAGCCAAGGGACAGCACTAAACTATGGCTACACCTTC. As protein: CASSQGTALNYGYTF.

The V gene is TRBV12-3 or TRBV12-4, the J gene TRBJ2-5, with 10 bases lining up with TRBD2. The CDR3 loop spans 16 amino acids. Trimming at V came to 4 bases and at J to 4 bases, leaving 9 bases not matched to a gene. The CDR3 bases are TGTGCCAGCAGTTATGCGACTAGCGGGTGGGCAGAGACCCAGTACTTC. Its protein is CASSYATSGWAETQYF.

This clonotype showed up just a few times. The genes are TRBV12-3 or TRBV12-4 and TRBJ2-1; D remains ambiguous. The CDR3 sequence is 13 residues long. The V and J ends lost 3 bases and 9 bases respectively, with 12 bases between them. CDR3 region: CASSFRRLGEQFF. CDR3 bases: TGTGCCAGCAGTTTCCGGCGTCTGGGTGAGCAGTTCTTC.

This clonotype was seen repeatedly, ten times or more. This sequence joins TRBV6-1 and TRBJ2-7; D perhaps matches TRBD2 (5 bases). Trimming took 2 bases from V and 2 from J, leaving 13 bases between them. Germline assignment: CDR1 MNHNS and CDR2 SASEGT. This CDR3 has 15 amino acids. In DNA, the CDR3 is TGTGCCAGCAGTGAATGGAGGATTAGCCCCTACGAGCAGTACTTC. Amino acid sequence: CASSEWRISPYEQYF.

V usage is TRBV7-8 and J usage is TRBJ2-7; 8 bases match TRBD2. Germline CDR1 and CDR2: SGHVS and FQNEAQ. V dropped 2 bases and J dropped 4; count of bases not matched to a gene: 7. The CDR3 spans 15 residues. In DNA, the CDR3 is TGTGCCAGCAGCTTAATTCGAGCGGGAGTTTACGAGCAGTACTTC. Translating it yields CASSLIRAGVYEQYF.

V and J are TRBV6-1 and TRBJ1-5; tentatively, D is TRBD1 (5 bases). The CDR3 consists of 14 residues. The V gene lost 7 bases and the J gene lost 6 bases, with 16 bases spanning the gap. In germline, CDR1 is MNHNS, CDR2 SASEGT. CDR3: CASIHAGEAQPQHF. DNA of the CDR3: TGTGCCAGCATCCACGCGGGGGAGGCTCAGCCCCAGCATTTT.

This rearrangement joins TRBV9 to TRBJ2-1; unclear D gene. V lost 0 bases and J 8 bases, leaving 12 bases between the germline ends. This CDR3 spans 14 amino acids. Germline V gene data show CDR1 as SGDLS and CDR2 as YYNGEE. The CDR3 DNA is TGTGCCAGCAGCGTAGAGGGCCCCCCCGATGAGCAGTTCTTC. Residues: CASSVEGPPDEQFF.

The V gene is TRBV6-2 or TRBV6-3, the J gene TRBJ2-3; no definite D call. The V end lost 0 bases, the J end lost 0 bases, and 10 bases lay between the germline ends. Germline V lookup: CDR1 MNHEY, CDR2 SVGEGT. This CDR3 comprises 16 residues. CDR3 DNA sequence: TGTGCCAGCAGTTACTCGCCAGGCCCAAGCACAGATACGCAGTATTTT. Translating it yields CASSYSPGPSTDTQYF.

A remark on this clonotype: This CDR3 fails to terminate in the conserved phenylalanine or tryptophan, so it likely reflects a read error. CDR3 DNA sequence: TGTGCCAGTAGTTTTCGACAGGGCCTAGGGAGCAATCAGCCCCAGCATTCT. It specifies CASSFRQGLGSNQPQHS. The chain has TRBV19 and TRBJ1-5; 7 positions match TRBD1. The CDR3 has 17 residues. Germline V gene lookup returns CDR1 LNHDA and CDR2 SQIVND (reference sequence). V gave up 5 bases and J gave up 1 base; unmatched junction bases: 11.